This TCR beta chain emerged from a study of long-term antiretroviral therapy in people with HIV. The study's findings and limits: Blood was collected between the mid-2000s and the late 2010s, possibly under older ART regimens. Unavailable data included ART adherence, viral resistance and therapy changes (switches in treatment).

A word on this clone: Its antigen is unidentified.

The assay used was immunoSEQ (version v3.0), run at survey level. Assay used: immunoSEQ multiplex PCR; TCRdb lists only in-frame clones, some missing. This table holds more than 11,000 clones, 76% found once. This CDR3 spans 12 amino acids. Trimming pared 2 bases from V and 8 bases from J, leaving 4 bases between. CDR1 is MNHEY and CDR2 is SMNVEV in the germline V gene (reference sequence). The samples comprised about 0.95-11 million cryopreserved PBMC ahead of DNA extraction. This sequence joins TRBV27 and TRBJ1-6; D not certain. The sequence was obtained from a man aged 35-49 years with HIV. Sequencing was performed on unsorted PBMCs, taken 3.1 years after starting antiretroviral therapy. CDR3 nucleotide sequence: TGTGCCAGCAGTTTACAGGATTCACCCCTCCACTTT. Translated, it gives CASSLQDSPLHF.